This T cell receptor beta chain was recorded in a study of OX40 agonist ivuxolimab in advanced cancers. Study overall: Prior anti-PD-1, anti-PD-L1 or anti-CTLA-4 therapy was allowed; approximately 40% had some.

Some clones are missing from TCRdb's copy, which holds only in-frame ones; the method was immunoSEQ multiplex PCR. This repertoire shows tens of thousands of clones, about 90% found once; its top ten account for around 1.8%. CDR3 size: 14 residues. V was cut by 6 bases and J by 2 bases, with 14 bases left in between. Germline V CDR1 and CDR2: MDHEN, SYDVKM. V usage is TRBV28 and J usage is TRBJ2-7, with D unclear. This clonotype originated in an adult with an advanced solid tumor such as melanoma, head and neck, liver or kidney cancer. Here the sequenced sample was CD4+ or CD8+ T cells sorted from blood, taken in a trial of the OX40 agonist ivuxolimab. The CDR3 region is CASSSGQPAYEQYF. CDR3 in DNA: TGTGCCAGCAGCTCTGGTCAACCTGCCTACGAGCAGTACTTC.